This T cell receptor (beta chain) was identified in a study of T cell changes during pregnancy in multiple sclerosis. Here immunoSEQ multiplex PCR was the method, and the copy in TCRdb shows in-frame clones only, minus some. The sample consists of about 50,000 clones, 92% of them appearing once. The germline V gene has CDR1 SGHTA and CDR2 FQGTGA. The CDR3 covers 12 residues. The V gene lost 3 bases and the J gene lost 8 bases, with 10 bases spanning the gap. The specimen comprised CD4+ T cells from peripheral blood mononuclear cells, sampled in the third trimester of pregnancy. This TCR was sampled from a female donor with multiple sclerosis, enrolled in a pregnancy study. The chain joins TRBV7-3 to TRBJ1-2; no definite D call. The CDR3 loop reads CASSLTGLGYTF. Written as DNA, the CDR3 is TGTGCCAGCAGCTTGACCGGGTTGGGCTACACCTTC.